These 2 T cell receptor beta chains originate from one sample sequenced in a study of tissue T cells after allogeneic stem cell transplantation. Only in-frame clones appear in the TCRdb table, and some are missing; sequencing was by immunoSEQ multiplex PCR. The top ten hold around 0.5% of the sample, which has approximately 50,000 clones, around 66% seen once. The sample was sorted cells pooled from one or two spleens. The receptors were sampled from a pool of C57BL/6 mice in good health.

On this clone: Genes and germline come from the mouse. Distinct nucleotide sequences in the sample also encode this CDR3. The CDR3: CASSLGTNSYEQYF. The CDR3 bases that were read are TGTGCAAGCAGCTTAGGGACAAACTCTTATGAACAGTAC. This rearrangement joins TRBV16 to TRBJ2-7, with a possible D match to TRBD1 (5 bases). The read falls 1 residue short of the CDR3 end, and the missing part is taken from the germline J gene. The CDR3 contains 14 residues. CDR1 is SGHSA and CDR2 is FRNQAP in the germline V gene. Trimming cost V 1 base and J 4 bases, with 11 bases left between them.

On this clone itself: The germline and genes are mouse ones. The CDR3 end is not reached by the read, which stops 1 residue before it; the germline J gene fills it in. The chain has TRBV16 and TRBJ2-3, with D perhaps TRBD1 or TRBD2 (5 bases each). Germline CDR1 and CDR2: SGHSA and FRNQAP. The V end was cut by 6 bases, the J end by 3 bases, with 13 bases between. The CDR3 contains 14 residues. The CDR3 DNA, read in part, is TGTGCAAGCAGTCCCGGGGCGAGGGCAGAAACGCTGTAT. Protein sequence: CASSPGARAETLY. The entire CDR3 protein is CASSPGARAETLYF. Full variable domain (rest looked up from reference TRBV16 and TRBJ2-3): NAGVIQTPRHKVTGKGQEATLWCEPISGHSAVFWYRQTIVQGLEFLTYFRNQAPIDDSGMPKERFSAQMPNQSHSTLKIQSTQPQDSAVYLCASSPGARAETLYFGSGTRLTVL.